This T cell receptor beta chain is from a study of T cells in Graves' hyperthyroidism and ophthalmopathy. At the level of the study: Peripheral blood was collected at initial diagnosis, before any treatment.

This clonotype was picked up many times. Graves' hyperthyroidism qualified as stable when ophthalmopathy did not progress within 18 months. PBMCs came from around 9.7 ml fresh peripheral blood. This CDR3 is built from 12 residues. Germline CDR1 is MNHEY and CDR2 is SMNVEV (reference sequence). V dropped 4 bases and J dropped 8 bases, with 11 bases sitting between them. RNA transcripts served as the template for amplifying TCR beta CDR3 regions. The TCR CDR3 was amplified in a first-round RT-PCR using the HTBI primer set. TCRdb reprocessed the multiplex PCR reads via MiXCR and lists one record per CDR3 protein. The top ten hold 3.8% of the sample, which has some 620,000 distinct CDR3 sequences, around 16% seen once.

This receptor was taken from a woman between 25 and 40 years old with Graves' hyperthyroidism. Sequencing was performed on blood. The rearrangement uses TRBV27 and TRBJ1-1; no reliable D call. The chain's CDR3 is CASSSLSGEAFF. The CDR3 DNA reads TGTGCCAGCAGTTCACTATCGGGCGAAGCTTTCTTT.